This T cell receptor beta chain originates from a study of shared clonotypes between healthy human individuals. Study overall: The cohort had two women and a few men, ages 18 to 49. Whole-study results and caveats: The study found lower generation probabilities in non-shared clonotypes than in those shared by all four donors. Sampling included only blood; tissue repertoires likely differ. Clonotype sharing among donors, it was expected, would be affected by sequencing depth.

This clone was seen just once. Antigen specificity is unknown. Terminally differentiated effector memory CD45RA+ cells were left out of the naive CD8 fraction, which was CD45RO-negative and positively selected for CCR7. Repertoires were generated with immunoSEQ multiplex PCR, while TCRdb's copy carries only in-frame clones and drops some. Of about 2,200,000 clones in the sample, about 92% are singletons; the top ten hold over 1.5%. The CDR3 length is 15 residues. In germline, CDR1 is SGHNT, CDR2 YYREEE (reference sequence). Trimming removed 4 bases from V and 1 base from J, with 15 bases in between. The receptor's source is a man younger than 30 in good health. Some clones in this sample may be carry-over from other donors' samples. The chain links TRBV5-4 to TRBJ2-7, with a possible D match to TRBD2 (6 bases). Sequenced: naive CD8+ T cells from PBMCs. This CDR3 is CASSPDGGPSYEQYF. The CDR3 bases are TGTGCCAGCAGCCCGGACGGGGGTCCTTCCTACGAGCAGTACTTC.